The T cell receptor (beta chain) under discussion was sequenced for a study of T cells in Graves' hyperthyroidism and ophthalmopathy. TCR beta CDR3 regions were amplified from RNA transcripts. Initially, a first-round RT-PCR of the TCR CDR3 employed the HTBI primer set. In TCRdb, the multiplex PCR reads were re-called with MiXCR into one record per CDR3 protein. Of 270,000 or so distinct CDR3 sequences listed, about 25% are singletons. This clonotype was recorded at least ten times. Ahead of any ophthalmopathy symptoms, the blood sample was obtained at the first diagnosis of hyperthyroidism. The germline V gene has CDR1 KGHDR and CDR2 SFDVKD. V was pared by 2 bases and J by 6 bases, with 9 bases of the junction left unmatched. The CDR3 is 17 residues long.

The rearrangement joins TRBV24-1 to TRBJ1-5; 10 bases fit TRBD1. The TCR originated in a middle-aged man with Graves' hyperthyroidism that later progressed to Graves' ophthalmopathy. Material: blood. The CDR3 is CATSDSDRGHVVQPQHF. The CDR3 DNA reads TGTGCCACCAGTGATTCAGACAGGGGGCATGTTGTTCAGCCCCAGCATTTT.